These T cell receptor beta chains were read from a single sample in a study of response to subunit inactivated influenza vaccine. Via MiXCR, TCRdb re-called the RT-PCR reads, giving one row per CDR3 protein. In the table there are 400,000 to 650,000 distinct CDR3 sequences, approximately 7.7% of which are singletons. Source: PBMCs from blood, taken around 2 years after vaccination. Receptors originate from a man between 50 and 75 years old who received an inactivated influenza vaccine. CDR3s include the opening cysteine and the closing phenylalanine or tryptophan. D genes are given only for firm matches. The size of a clone is reported for some rows only, either as once, few or many, or as a class for expanded clones.

>TRBJ1-2|TRBV16|NA|many
CASSPTKGFYGYTF
TGTGCCAGCAGCCCGACCAAAGGGTTCTATGGCTACACCTTC
>TRBJ1-4|TRBV7-9|NA|few
CASSRPGMKNEKLFF
TGTGCCAGCAGCCGGCCAGGGATGAAAAATGAAAAACTGTTTTTT
>TRBJ1-2|TRBV12-3/TRBV12-4|NA|NA
CASSAGTRGYTF
TGTGCCAGCAGTGCCGGGACGCGAGGCTACACCTTC
>TRBJ2-7|TRBV6-1|NA|few
CASMEGSSYEQYF
TGTGCCAGCATGGAGGGCAGCTCCTACGAGCAGTACTTC
>TRBJ2-1|TRBV24-1|NA|many
CATSDLQTDYNEQFF
TGTGCCACCAGTGATTTGCAAACCGATTACAATGAGCAGTTCTTC
>TRBJ2-7|TRBV28|NA|NA
CASSLFRGTGVGNEQYF
TGTGCCAGCAGTTTATTCAGGGGAACGGGAGTTGGAAACGAGCAGTACTTC
>TRBJ2-4|TRBV20-1|TRBD1|many
CSARETGGSWDIQYF
TGCAGTGCTAGAGAAACAGGGGGCTCGTGGGACATTCAGTACTTC
>TRBJ1-5|TRBV5-5|NA|few
CASSQGGAFNQPQHF
TGTGCCAGCAGTCAGGGCGGGGCTTTTAATCAGCCCCAGCATTTT
>TRBJ2-2|TRBV4-2|TRBD2|NA
CASSNVARGAGELFF
TGTGCCAGCAGCAACGTAGCGCGGGGGGCCGGGGAGCTGTTTTTT
>TRBJ2-1|TRBV3-1|NA|NA
CASSQDLPWNEQFF
TGTGCCAGCAGCCAAGATCTTCCCTGGAATGAGCAGTTCTTC
>TRBJ2-1|TRBV5-1|TRBD2|few
CASSFPVAGGEQFF
TGCGCCAGCAGCTTCCCGGTAGCGGGAGGGGAGCAGTTCTTC
>TRBJ2-2|TRBV5-1|NA|many
CASSLAYGGTNTGELFF
TGCGCCAGCAGCTTGGCCTATGGGGGCACGAACACCGGGGAGCTGTTTTTT
>TRBJ2-6|TRBV4-2|NA|NA
CASSQVSAGRRIWANVLTF
TGTGCCAGCAGCCAAGTGTCAGCAGGGCGCCGGATCTGGGCCAACGTCCTGACTTTC
>TRBJ2-4|TRBV2|NA|NA
CASSRPGEYKNIQYF
TGTGCCAGCAGCCGCCCGGGGGAGTACAAAAACATTCAGTACTTC
>TRBJ2-3|TRBV29-1|NA|many
CSVLEDGRTDTQYF
TGCAGCGTTCTGGAGGACGGACGCACAGATACGCAGTATTTT
>TRBJ1-2|TRBV28|NA|NA
CASSLSRGGYYGYTF
TGTGCCAGCAGTTTATCACGCGGGGGGTACTATGGCTACACCTTC
>TRBJ2-1|TRBV24-1|NA|many
CATSDALLRDYNEQFF
TGTGCCACCAGCGACGCCCTACTCCGGGACTACAATGAGCAGTTCTTC
>TRBJ1-5|TRBV19|NA|few
CASSTPSLWNQPQHF
TGTGCCAGTAGTACCCCCTCTCTTTGGAATCAGCCCCAGCATTTT
>TRBJ2-7|TRBV5-1|NA|few
CASSLSQVSYEQYF
TGCGCCAGCAGCTTGTCCCAGGTCTCCTACGAGCAGTACTTC
>TRBJ2-4|TRBV20-1|TRBD1|NA
CSARDGQGRWENIQYF
TGCAGTGCTAGAGATGGACAGGGGAGGTGGGAAAACATTCAGTACTTC
>TRBJ2-1|TRBV11-2|NA|few
CASSSVRREQFF
TGTGCCAGCAGCTCCGTACGCCGGGAGCAGTTCTTC
>TRBJ2-3|TRBV6-4|NA|few
CASRDRVTDTQYF
TGTGCCAGCAGGGACCGGGTCACAGATACGCAGTATTTT
>TRBJ1-4|TRBV12-3/TRBV12-4|TRBD1|NA
CASSLDRGSGKLFF
TGTGCCAGCAGTTTAGACAGGGGTAGTGGAAAACTGTTTTTT
>TRBJ1-2|TRBV27|NA|few
CATNHPEDGYTF
TGTGCCACCAATCACCCCGAGGATGGCTACACCTTC
>TRBJ2-1|TRBV20-1|NA|few
CSARDGGSHEQFF
TGCAGTGCTAGAGATGGGGGTAGCCATGAGCAGTTCTTC
>TRBJ1-1|TRBV5-1|NA|NA
CASSPQTAGTEAFF
TGCGCCAGCAGCCCCCAGACAGCGGGCACTGAAGCTTTCTTT
>TRBJ1-1|TRBV4-2|NA|NA
CASSQEAGVNTEAFF
TGTGCCAGCAGCCAAGAGGCAGGAGTGAACACTGAAGCTTTCTTT
>TRBJ2-1|TRBV20-1|TRBD1|few
CSAEMDRPGEQFF
TGCAGTGCTGAGATGGACAGGCCAGGGGAGCAGTTCTTC
>TRBJ2-1|TRBV20-1|NA|few
CSARDRRDEQFF
TGCAGTGCTAGAGATAGGCGGGATGAGCAGTTCTTC
>TRBJ2-1|TRBV27|TRBD1|many
CASSPTGDEQFF
TGTGCCAGCAGCCCGACAGGGGATGAGCAGTTCTTC
>TRBJ2-1|TRBV20-1|NA|many
CSASGGPNNEQFF
TGCAGTGCTAGCGGGGGCCCTAACAATGAGCAGTTCTTC
>TRBJ2-2|TRBV6-2/TRBV6-3|TRBD2|many
CASSAPGLRTGELFF
TGTGCCAGCAGTGCCCCGGGACTACGCACCGGGGAGCTGTTTTTT
>TRBJ2-1|TRBV7-9|TRBD1|many
CASSHQGAVFF
TGTGCCAGCAGCCATCAGGGGGCGGTGTTCTTC
>TRBJ2-1|TRBV5-1|TRBD2|many
CASSFTGTSSNEQFF
TGCGCCAGCAGCTTCACCGGGACTAGTAGCAATGAGCAGTTCTTC
>TRBJ1-5|TRBV18|NA|many
CASSPSGNQPQHF
TGTGCCAGCAGCCCTTCAGGGAATCAGCCCCAGCATTTT
>TRBJ2-1|TRBV5-4|NA|few
CASSLGAFQNEQFF
TGTGCCAGCAGCTTGGGGGCCTTCCAAAATGAGCAGTTCTTC
>TRBJ1-2|TRBV5-6|NA|many
CASSLVGDGYTF
TGTGCCAGCAGCTTGGTGGGGGACGGCTACACCTTC
>TRBJ2-1|TRBV7-2|TRBD1|few
CASSLGTGAGWGEQFF
TGTGCCAGCAGCTTAGGTACAGGGGCAGGTTGGGGGGAGCAGTTCTTC
>TRBJ2-1|TRBV6-5|NA|NA
CASSYYRDYNEQFF
TGTGCCAGCAGTTACTACAGGGACTACAATGAGCAGTTCTTC
>TRBJ1-2|TRBV28|NA|many
CASSLRLGGYTF
TGTGCCAGCAGTTTACGACTGGGAGGCTACACCTTC
>TRBJ2-7|TRBV9|NA|NA
CASSISSIGVYEQYF
TGTGCCAGCAGCATCTCTTCGATTGGGGTTTACGAGCAGTACTTC
>TRBJ2-5|TRBV5-5|NA|many
CASSSGTPQETQYF
TGTGCCAGCAGCTCAGGGACACCGCAAGAGACCCAGTACTTC
>TRBJ1-4|TRBV5-1|NA|few
CASSVQGLNEKLFF
TGCGCCAGCAGCGTACAGGGCTTAAATGAAAAACTGTTTTTT
>TRBJ2-1|TRBV5-1|NA|many
CASSLYNRGNEQFF
TGCGCCAGCAGCTTGTATAACAGAGGTAATGAGCAGTTCTTC
>TRBJ2-2|TRBV7-8|TRBD2|few
CASSLGLAGVETGELFF
TGTGCCAGCAGCTTGGGACTAGCGGGGGTCGAGACCGGGGAGCTGTTTTTT
>TRBJ2-7|TRBV3-1|TRBD2|many
CASSRSSGGAYEQYF
TGTGCCAGCAGCCGCTCTAGCGGGGGGGCTTACGAGCAGTACTTC
>TRBJ2-2|TRBV5-1|TRBD1|many
CASSYYRGTGELFF
TGCGCCAGCAGCTACTACAGGGGTACCGGGGAGCTGTTTTTT
>TRBJ1-4|TRBV12-3/TRBV12-4|NA|many
CASSSGRTRGAEKLFF
TGTGCCAGCAGCTCGGGACGAACGCGCGGCGCGGAAAAACTGTTTTTT
>TRBJ2-5|TRBV25-1|NA|NA
CASSDWTSDQETQYF
TGTGCCAGCAGTGATTGGACATCGGATCAAGAGACCCAGTACTTC
>TRBJ1-5|TRBV20-1|TRBD1|NA
CSANRGDQPQHF
TGCAGTGCTAACAGGGGAGATCAGCCCCAGCATTTT
>TRBJ1-4|TRBV2|NA|few
CASSEQGSANEKLFF
TGTGCCAGCAGTGAACAGGGGTCAGCTAATGAAAAACTGTTTTTT
>TRBJ1-6|TRBV7-9|NA|few
CASSIGTLLGGSPLHF
TGTGCCAGCAGCATAGGGACACTGCTTGGGGGATCACCCCTCCACTTT
>TRBJ2-6|TRBV7-6|NA|NA
CASSRWTASGANVLTF
TGTGCCAGCAGCCGGTGGACAGCCTCTGGGGCCAACGTCCTGACTTTC
>TRBJ2-2|TRBV9|NA|NA
CASSVYPGSNTGELFF
TGTGCCAGCAGCGTATACCCGGGGAGTAACACCGGGGAGCTGTTTTTT
>TRBJ1-5|TRBV7-2|NA|few
CASSLMGQWPQHF
TGTGCCAGCAGCTTAATGGGTCAGTGGCCCCAGCATTTT
>TRBJ2-7|TRBV7-9|NA|many
CASSLSGIPYEQYF
TGTGCCAGCAGCTTAAGTGGGATCCCTTACGAGCAGTACTTC
>TRBJ1-3|TRBV20-1|NA|few
CSASETARTIYF
TGCAGTGCTAGTGAGACAGCCCGAACCATATATTTT
>TRBJ1-5|TRBV20-1|TRBD1|few
CSASRQGGNQPQHF
TGCAGTGCTAGCAGACAGGGGGGTAATCAGCCCCAGCATTTT
>TRBJ2-1|TRBV9|TRBD2|few
CASSFRVGTSGTSSYNEQFF
TGTGCCAGCAGCTTTCGCGTCGGGACTAGCGGGACTAGCTCCTACAATGAGCAGTTCTTC
>TRBJ1-1|TRBV4-2|TRBD1|few
CASSQGVRTGPSEAFF
TGTGCCAGCAGCCAAGGGGTCAGGACAGGACCCTCCGAAGCTTTCTTT